The source of this TCR beta chain is a study of T cells in Graves' hyperthyroidism and ophthalmopathy. This clonotype was detected only a few times. Antigen: not known. Germline loops: CDR1 SNHLY, CDR2 FYNNEI. J lost 2 bases, V lost 7 bases, and 3 bases had no gene match. The CDR3 has 13 residues. The source material, RNA transcripts, was used to amplify TCR beta CDR3 regions. A first-round RT-PCR of the TCR CDR3 used the HTBI primer set. TCRdb passed the multiplex PCR reads through MiXCR, listing each CDR3 protein once. The sample yields approximately 530,000 distinct CDR3 sequences, 16% seen once. Overall study results and limits: Most thyroid clonotypes that were expanded above 0.001 also turned up in blood.

This receptor was taken from a woman younger than 30 with Graves' hyperthyroidism. The rearrangement links TRBV2 to TRBJ1-2; TRBD1 agrees at 8 bases. Sequences were obtained from blood. The CDR3 spells CASNRQGNYGYTF. CDR3 sequence (DNA): TGTGCCAGCAACAGACAGGGGAACTATGGCTACACCTTC.